The sample holds a few counts of the clone carrying this T cell receptor (beta chain). Antigen specificity is unknown. The PCR was carried out with 60 Vbeta primers and 13 Jbeta primers. Some clones are missing from TCRdb's copy, which holds only in-frame ones; the method was immunoSEQ multiplex PCR. The sample lists 140,000 to 150,000 clones; 75% to 85% were seen once. Looked up from germline, CDR1 is ENHRY and CDR2 is SYGVKD. Trimming took off 3 bases at V and 0 bases at J, with 5 bases between the two ends. The CDR3 loop spans 13 amino acids. The sample belongs to a study of cytomegalovirus exposure and HLA in healthy donors. Findings and caveats of the study: Near-uniform donor sequencing depth was presumed by presence/absence analyses. Researchers reported in a later analysis that common viral pathogens appeared linked to several top clusters. Rarity characterized most TCR sequences, yet some public TCRs appeared in many donors.

The specimen was PBMCs. This clonotype was obtained from a man aged 35 to 55 in good health and CMV-seronegative. This chain uses TRBV10-3 with TRBJ1-2; no reliable D call. CDR3 nucleotides: TGTGCCATCAGTGATGACACTAACTATGGCTACACCTTC. Protein sequence: CAISDDTNYGYTF.